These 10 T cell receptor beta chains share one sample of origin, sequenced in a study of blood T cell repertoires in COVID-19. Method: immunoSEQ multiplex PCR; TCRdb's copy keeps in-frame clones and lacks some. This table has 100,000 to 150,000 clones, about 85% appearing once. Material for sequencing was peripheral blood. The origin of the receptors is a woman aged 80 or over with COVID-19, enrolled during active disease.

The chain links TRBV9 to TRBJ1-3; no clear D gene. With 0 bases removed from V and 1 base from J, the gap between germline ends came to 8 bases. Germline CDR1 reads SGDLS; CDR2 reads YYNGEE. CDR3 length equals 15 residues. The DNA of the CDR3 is TGTGCCAGCAGCGTAGCTCCGGGTTCTGGAAACACCATATATTTT. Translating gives CASSVAPGSGNTIYF.

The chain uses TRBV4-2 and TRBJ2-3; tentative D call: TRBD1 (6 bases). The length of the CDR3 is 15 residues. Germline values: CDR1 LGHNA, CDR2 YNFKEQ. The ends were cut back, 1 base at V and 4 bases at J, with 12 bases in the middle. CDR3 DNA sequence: TGTGCCAGCAGCCAAGTGTCAGGGGTGGCAGATACGCAGTATTTT. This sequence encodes CASSQVSGVADTQYF.

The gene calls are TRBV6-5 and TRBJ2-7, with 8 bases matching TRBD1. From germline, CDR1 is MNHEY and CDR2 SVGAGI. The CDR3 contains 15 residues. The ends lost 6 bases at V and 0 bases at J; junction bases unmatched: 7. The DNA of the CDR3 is TGTGCCAGCAGCCCCACAGGGACAGGCTCCTACGAGCAGTACTTC. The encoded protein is CASSPTGTGSYEQYF.

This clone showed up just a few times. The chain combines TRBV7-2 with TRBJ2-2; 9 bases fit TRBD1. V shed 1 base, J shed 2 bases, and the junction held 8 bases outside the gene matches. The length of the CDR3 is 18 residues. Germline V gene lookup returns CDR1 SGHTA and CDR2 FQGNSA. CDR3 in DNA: TGTGCCAGCAGCTTAGAGAGGGCGGGACAGGGCAACACCGGGGAGCTGTTTTTT. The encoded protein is CASSLERAGQGNTGELFF.

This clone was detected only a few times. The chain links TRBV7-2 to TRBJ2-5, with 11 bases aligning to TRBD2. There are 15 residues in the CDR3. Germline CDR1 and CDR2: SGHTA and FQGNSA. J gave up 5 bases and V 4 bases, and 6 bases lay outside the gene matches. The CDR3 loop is CASSSGTSGRETQYF. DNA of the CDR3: TGTGCCAGCAGCTCGGGGACTAGCGGCCGGGAGACCCAGTACTTC.

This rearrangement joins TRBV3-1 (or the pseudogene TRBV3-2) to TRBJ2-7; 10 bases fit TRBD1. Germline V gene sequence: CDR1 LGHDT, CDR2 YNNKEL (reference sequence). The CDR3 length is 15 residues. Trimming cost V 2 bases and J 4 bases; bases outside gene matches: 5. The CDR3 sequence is CASSQTGTGVYEQYF. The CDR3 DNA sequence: TGTGCCAGCAGCCAAACCGGGACAGGGGTTTACGAGCAGTACTTC.

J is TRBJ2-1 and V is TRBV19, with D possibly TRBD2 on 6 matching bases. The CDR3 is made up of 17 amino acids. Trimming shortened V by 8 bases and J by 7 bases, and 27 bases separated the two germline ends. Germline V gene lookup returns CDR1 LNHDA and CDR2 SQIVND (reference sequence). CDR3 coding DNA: TGTGCCAGTGGCAAAGGGGCGGGATATGAGGCCAGGAATGAGCAGTTCTTC. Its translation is CASGKGAGYEARNEQFF.

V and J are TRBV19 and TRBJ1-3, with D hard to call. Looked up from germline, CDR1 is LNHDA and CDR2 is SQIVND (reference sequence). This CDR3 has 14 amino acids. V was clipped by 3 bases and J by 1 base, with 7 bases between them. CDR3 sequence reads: CASSIQSSGNTIYF. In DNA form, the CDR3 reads TGTGCCAGTAGTATTCAGTCGTCTGGAAACACCATATATTTT.

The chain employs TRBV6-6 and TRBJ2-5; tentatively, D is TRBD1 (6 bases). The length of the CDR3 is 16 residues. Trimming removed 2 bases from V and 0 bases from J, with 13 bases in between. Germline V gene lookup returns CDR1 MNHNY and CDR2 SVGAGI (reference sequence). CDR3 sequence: CASSYGGADNQETQYF. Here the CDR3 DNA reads TGTGCCAGCAGTTACGGGGGCGCGGATAACCAAGAGACCCAGTACTTC.

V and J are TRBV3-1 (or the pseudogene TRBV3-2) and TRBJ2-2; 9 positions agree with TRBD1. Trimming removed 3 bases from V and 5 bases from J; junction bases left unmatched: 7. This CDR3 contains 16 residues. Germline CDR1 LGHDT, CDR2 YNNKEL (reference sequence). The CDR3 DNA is TGTGCCAGCAGCCAGAAGGGACAGGGTGGGACCGGGGAGCTGTTTTTT. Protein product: CASSQKGQGGTGELFF.